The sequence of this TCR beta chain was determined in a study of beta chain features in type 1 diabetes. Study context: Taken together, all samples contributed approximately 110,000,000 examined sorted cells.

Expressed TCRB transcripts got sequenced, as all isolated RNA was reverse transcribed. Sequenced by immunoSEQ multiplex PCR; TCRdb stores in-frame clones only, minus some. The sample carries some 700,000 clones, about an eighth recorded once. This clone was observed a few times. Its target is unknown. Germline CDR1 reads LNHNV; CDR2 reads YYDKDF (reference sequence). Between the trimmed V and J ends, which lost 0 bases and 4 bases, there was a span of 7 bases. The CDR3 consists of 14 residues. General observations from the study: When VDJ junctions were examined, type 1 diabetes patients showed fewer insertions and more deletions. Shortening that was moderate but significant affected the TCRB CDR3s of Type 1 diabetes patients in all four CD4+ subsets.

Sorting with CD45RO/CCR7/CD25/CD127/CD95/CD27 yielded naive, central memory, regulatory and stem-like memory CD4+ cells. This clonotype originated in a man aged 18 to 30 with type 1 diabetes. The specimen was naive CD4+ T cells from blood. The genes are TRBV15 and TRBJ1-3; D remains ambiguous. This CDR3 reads CATSRDRLGNTIYF. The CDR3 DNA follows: TGTGCCACCAGCAGAGATCGATTAGGAAACACCATATATTTT.